The T cell receptor beta chain described here comes from a study of molecular identifiers for immune sequencing clone quantification. The CDR3 runs 14 residues. CDR1 and CDR2 from the germline V gene are DFQATT and SNEGSKA (reference sequence). With regard to this clonotype: Since a much larger clone is just one base distant, this may be a read error.

TCRdb used MiXCR to reprocess the PCR reads, holding one entry per CDR3 protein. The sample has around 40,000 distinct CDR3 sequences, 15% to 20% seen once. The clonotype originates from a human donor in good health. Some libraries in this study had Jurkat cell RNA spiked in. The chain combines TRBV20-1 with TRBJ2-7; possibly TRBD2 for D (5 bases). Sequenced sample: naive CD8+ T cells from blood, with Jurkat cell RNA spiked in. Indicated subset: FACS-sorted CD8+CD4-CCR7+CD45RA+ naive T cells. The CDR3 protein is CSTRDQTGAHEQYF. In DNA form, the CDR3 reads TGCAGTACTAGAGACCAAACGGGCGCCCACGAGCAGTACTTC.